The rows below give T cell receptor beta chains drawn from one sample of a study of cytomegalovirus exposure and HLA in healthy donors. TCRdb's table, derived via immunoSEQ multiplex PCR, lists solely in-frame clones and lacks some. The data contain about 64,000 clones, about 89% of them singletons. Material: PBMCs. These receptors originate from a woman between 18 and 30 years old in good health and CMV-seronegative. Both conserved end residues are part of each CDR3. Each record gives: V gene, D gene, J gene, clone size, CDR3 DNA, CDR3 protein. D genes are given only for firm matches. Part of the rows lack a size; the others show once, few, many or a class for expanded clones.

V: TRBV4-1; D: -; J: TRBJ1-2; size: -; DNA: TGCGCCAGCAGCCAAGTCATCCAGGCGGCAGGGCCGGGCGGCTACACCTTC; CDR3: CASSQVIQAAGPGGYTF
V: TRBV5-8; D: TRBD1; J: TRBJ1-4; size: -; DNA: TGTGCCAGCAGCACGCGGACAGGGGTTAATGAAAAACTGTTTTTT; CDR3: CASSTRTGVNEKLFF
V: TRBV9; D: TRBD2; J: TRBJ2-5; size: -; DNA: TGTGCCAGCAGCTTTACTAGCGGGACGGGGGAGACCCAGTACTTC; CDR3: CASSFTSGTGETQYF
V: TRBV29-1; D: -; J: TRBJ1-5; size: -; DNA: TGCAGCGTTGGGGCGGGGATCAATCAGCCCCAGCATTTT; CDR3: CSVGAGINQPQHF
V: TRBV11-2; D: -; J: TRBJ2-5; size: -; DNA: TGTGCCAGCAGCTTAGACAGGGGATCGGTAGAGACCCAGTACTTC; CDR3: CASSLDRGSVETQYF
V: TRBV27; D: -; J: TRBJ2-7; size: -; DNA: TGTGCCAGCAGTTTATCGGGAGTTAGCTCCTACGAGCAGTACTTC; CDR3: CASSLSGVSSYEQYF
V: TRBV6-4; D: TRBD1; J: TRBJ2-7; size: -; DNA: TGTGCCAGCAGCCCGACAGGGGGCTCCTACGAGCAGTACTTC; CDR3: CASSPTGGSYEQYF
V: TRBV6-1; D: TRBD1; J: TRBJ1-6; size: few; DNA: TGTGCCAGCAATAGACAGGGAATTAATTCACCCCTCCACTTT; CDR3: CASNRQGINSPLHF
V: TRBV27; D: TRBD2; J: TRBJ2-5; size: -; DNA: TGTGCCAGCAGTTTATGGGCTAGCGGCCAAGAGACCCAGTACTTC; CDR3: CASSLWASGQETQYF
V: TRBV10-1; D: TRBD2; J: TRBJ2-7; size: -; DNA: TGCGCCAGCAGTGAACGGCTAGCGGGAGGCGAGCAGTACTTC; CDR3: CASSERLAGGEQYF
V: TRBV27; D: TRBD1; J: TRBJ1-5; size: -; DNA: TGTGCCAGCAGTTCGACAGGGGGTGGTCAGCCCCAGCATTTT; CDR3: CASSSTGGGQPQHF
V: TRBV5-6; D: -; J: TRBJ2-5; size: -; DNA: TGTGCCAGCAGCTTGAGAGGACAGAAAGAGACCCAGTACTTC; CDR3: CASSLRGQKETQYF
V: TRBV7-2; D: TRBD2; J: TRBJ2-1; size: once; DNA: TGTGCCAGCAGCTTTCGCGGGGGGGCTCATGAGCAGTTCTTC; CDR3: CASSFRGGAHEQFF
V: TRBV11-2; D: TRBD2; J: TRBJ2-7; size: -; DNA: TGTGCCAGCACTAAGACTAGCGGGAGCGACGAGCAGTACTTC; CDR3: CASTKTSGSDEQYF
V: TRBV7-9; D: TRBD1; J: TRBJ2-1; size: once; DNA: TGTGCCAGCAGCGACAGACAGGGGAGCAATGAGCAGTTCTTC; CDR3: CASSDRQGSNEQFF
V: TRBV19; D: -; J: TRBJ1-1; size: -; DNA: TGTGCCAGTAGCACAGGGAGCCAGGCCACTGAAGCTTTCTTT; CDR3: CASSTGSQATEAFF
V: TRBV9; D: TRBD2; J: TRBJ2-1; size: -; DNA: TGTGCCAGCAGCGTAGCTCAGCGGGGGTATGAGCAGTTCTTC; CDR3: CASSVAQRGYEQFF
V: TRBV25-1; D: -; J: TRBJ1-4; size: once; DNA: TGTGCCAGCAGCCGGGGGATAAGTGAAAAACTGTTTTTT; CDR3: CASSRGISEKLFF
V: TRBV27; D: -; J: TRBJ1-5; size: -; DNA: TGTGCCAGCAGTTTAATTGGGGGGAATCAGCCCCAGCATTTT; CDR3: CASSLIGGNQPQHF
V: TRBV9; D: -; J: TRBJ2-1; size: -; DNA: TGTGCCAGCAGCGGGAGGACTAACTCCTACAATGAGCAGTTCTTC; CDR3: CASSGRTNSYNEQFF
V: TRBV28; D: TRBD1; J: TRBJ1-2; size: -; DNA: TGTGCCAGCAGGTTAACAGGGGTTAACTATGGCTACACCTTC; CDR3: CASRLTGVNYGYTF
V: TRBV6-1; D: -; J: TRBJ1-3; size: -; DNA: TGTGCCAGCAGTGAAGCGTTGTTGAGCTCTGGAAACACCATATATTTT; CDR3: CASSEALLSSGNTIYF
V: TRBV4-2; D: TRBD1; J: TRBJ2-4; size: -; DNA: TGTGCCAGCAGCCAAGATTGGGGACAGGAAAACATTCAGTACTTC; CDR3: CASSQDWGQENIQYF
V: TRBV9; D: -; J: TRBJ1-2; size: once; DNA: TGTGCCAGCAGCGTAGCTGAGGGCTCCTATGGCTACACCTTC; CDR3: CASSVAEGSYGYTF
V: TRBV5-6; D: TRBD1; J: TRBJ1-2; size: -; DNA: TGTGCCAGCAACGAAGACAGGGGAAAATATGGCTACACCTTC; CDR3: CASNEDRGKYGYTF
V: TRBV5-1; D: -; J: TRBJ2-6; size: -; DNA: TGCGCCAGCAGCTTGAACTTGGAGCCCTCCTCTGGGGCCAACGTCCTGACTTTC; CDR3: CASSLNLEPSSGANVLTF
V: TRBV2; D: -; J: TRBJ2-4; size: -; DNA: TGTGCCAGCTCCCCGGGAGAGGGCAAAAACATTCAGTACTTC; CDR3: CASSPGEGKNIQYF
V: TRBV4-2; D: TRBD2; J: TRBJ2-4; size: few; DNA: TGTGCCAGCAGCCAGGGACTAGCGGGAGCCAAAAACATTCAGTACTTC; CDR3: CASSQGLAGAKNIQYF
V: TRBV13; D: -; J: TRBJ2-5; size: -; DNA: TGTGCCAGCAGCTTTTTAAAAGAGACCCAGTACTTC; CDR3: CASSFLKETQYF
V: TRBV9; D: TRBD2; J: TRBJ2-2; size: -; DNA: TGTGCCAGCAGCGCCCTAGCGGGAGGAGGGCCGAACACCGGGGAGCTGTTTTTT; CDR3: CASSALAGGGPNTGELFF
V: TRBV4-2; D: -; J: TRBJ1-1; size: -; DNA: TGTGCCAGCAGCCAAGATTGGACAGAGACTGAAGCTTTCTTT; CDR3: CASSQDWTETEAFF
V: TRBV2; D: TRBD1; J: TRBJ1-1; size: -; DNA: TGTGCCAGCAGTGGGACAGGGGGCACTGAAGCTTTCTTT; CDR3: CASSGTGGTEAFF
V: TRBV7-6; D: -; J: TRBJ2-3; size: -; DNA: TGTGCCAGCAGCTTAGCGACTAGCACAGATACGCAGTATTTT; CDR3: CASSLATSTDTQYF
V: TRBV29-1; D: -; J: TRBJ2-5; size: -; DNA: TGCAGCGTTGCCCGTCAAGCGCACGGGGAGACCCAGTACTTC; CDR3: CSVARQAHGETQYF
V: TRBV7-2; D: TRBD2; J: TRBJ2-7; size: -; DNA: TGTGCCAGCAGCTTAGGATTAGCGGGGGGGATCTACGAGCAGTACTTC; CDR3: CASSLGLAGGIYEQYF
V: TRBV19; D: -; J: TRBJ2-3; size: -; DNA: TGTGCCAGTAGTATAGTTAGCGGTAGCACAGATACGCAGTATTTT; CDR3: CASSIVSGSTDTQYF
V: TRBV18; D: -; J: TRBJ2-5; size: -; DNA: TGTGCCAGCTCACCACAGGGTGACCGAGGGGAGACCCAGTACTTC; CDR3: CASSPQGDRGETQYF
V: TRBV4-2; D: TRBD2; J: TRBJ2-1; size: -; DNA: TGTGCCAGCAGCCAAGCCCTCCTAGCGGGGGTGATCAATGAGCAGTTCTTC; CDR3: CASSQALLAGVINEQFF
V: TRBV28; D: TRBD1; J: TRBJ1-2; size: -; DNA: TGTGCCAGCAGTTTAGGGACAGGGGGCTACTATGGCTACACCTTC; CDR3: CASSLGTGGYYGYTF
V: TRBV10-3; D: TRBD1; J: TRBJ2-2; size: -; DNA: TGTGCCATCTGGACAGGGAATACCGGGGAGCTGTTTTTT; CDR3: CAIWTGNTGELFF
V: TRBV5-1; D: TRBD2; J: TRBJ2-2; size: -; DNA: TGCGCCAGCAGCTTGGTAGCGGGGGGCACCGGGGAGCTGTTTTTT; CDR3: CASSLVAGGTGELFF
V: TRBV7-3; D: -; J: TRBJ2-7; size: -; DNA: TGTGCCAGCAGCTTAGAGGTAAGGTTTTACACCTACGAGCAGTACTTC; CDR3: CASSLEVRFYTYEQYF
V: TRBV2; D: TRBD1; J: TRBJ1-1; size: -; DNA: TGTGCCAGCAGGGCAGGGGGCACTTCTGTAGCTTTCTTT; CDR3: CASRAGGTSVAFF
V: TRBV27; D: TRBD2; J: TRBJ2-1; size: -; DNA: TGTGCCAGCAGTCCCCCGACTAGCGGGTATAACAATGAGCAGTTCTTC; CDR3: CASSPPTSGYNNEQFF